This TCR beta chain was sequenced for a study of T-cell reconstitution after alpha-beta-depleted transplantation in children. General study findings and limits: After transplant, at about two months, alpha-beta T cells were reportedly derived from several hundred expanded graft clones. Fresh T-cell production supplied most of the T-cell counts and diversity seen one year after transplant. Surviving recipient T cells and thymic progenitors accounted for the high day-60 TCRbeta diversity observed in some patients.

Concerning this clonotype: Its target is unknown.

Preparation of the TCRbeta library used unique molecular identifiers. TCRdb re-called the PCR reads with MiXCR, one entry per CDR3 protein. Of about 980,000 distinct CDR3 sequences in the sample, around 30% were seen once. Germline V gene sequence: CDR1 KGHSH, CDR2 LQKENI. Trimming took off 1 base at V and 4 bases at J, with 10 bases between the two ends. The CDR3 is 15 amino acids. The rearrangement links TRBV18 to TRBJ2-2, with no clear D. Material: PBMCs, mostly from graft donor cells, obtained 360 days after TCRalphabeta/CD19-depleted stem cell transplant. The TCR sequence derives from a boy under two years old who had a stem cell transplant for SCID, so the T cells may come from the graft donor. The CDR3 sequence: CASSPRPIFTGELFF. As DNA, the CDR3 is TGTGCCAGCTCACCACGCCCGATCTTCACCGGGGAGCTGTTTTTT.